These T cell receptor beta chains were read from a single sample in a study of blood T cells in healthy people across ages. TCRdb called the 5' RACE reads again in MiXCR, with one record for every CDR3 protein. The table lists about 730,000 distinct CDR3 sequences, 40% to 45% of them singletons. The sequencing sample was made of blood. The source of these receptors is a woman aged 55-69 years in good health. Both conserved end residues are part of each CDR3. A D gene is named only where the DNA matches it firmly. Clone size is stated in some rows and not others, as once, few, many or a class when expanded.

size	J	D	V	CDR3	DNA
few	TRBJ2-7	TRBD2	TRBV7-8	CASSLAPASGSGDNEQYF	TGTGCCAGCAGCTTAGCCCCGGCTAGCGGGAGTGGAGACAATGAGCAGTACTTC
.	TRBJ2-3	TRBD2	TRBV12-3/TRBV12-4	CASSISGSGTDTQYF	TGTGCCAGCAGTATAAGCGGGAGTGGCACAGATACGCAGTATTTT
.	TRBJ2-3	TRBD2	TRBV20-1	CSARDLSGGYDTQYF	TGCAGTGCTAGAGATCTGAGCGGGGGGTACGATACGCAGTATTTT
.	TRBJ2-7	.	TRBV10-3	CAISDSTGGNEQYF	TGTGCCATCAGTGATTCGACAGGTGGTAACGAGCAGTACTTC
.	TRBJ2-7	TRBD1	TRBV7-2	CASSVRGPPYEQYF	TGTGCCAGCAGCGTTAGGGGGCCACCTTACGAGCAGTACTTC
many	TRBJ2-3	TRBD1	TRBV7-3	CASSLGQGATDTQYF	TGTGCCAGCAGCTTAGGGCAGGGGGCGACAGATACGCAGTATTTT
.	TRBJ2-1	TRBD1	TRBV5-1	CASSTTRQGYNEQFF	TGCGCCAGCAGCACCACTCGACAGGGATACAATGAGCAGTTCTTC
.	TRBJ2-1	TRBD2	TRBV7-2	CASRQIGAGIEQFF	TGTGCCAGCAGACAAATAGGAGCGGGAATTGAGCAGTTCTTC
few	TRBJ1-2	.	TRBV20-1	CSASFRALDYGYTF	TGCAGTGCTAGTTTCAGGGCCTTAGACTATGGCTACACCTTC
few	TRBJ2-3	.	TRBV29-1	CSAPERYGAGFADTQYF	TGCAGCGCCCCGGAGAGATATGGGGCAGGGTTTGCAGATACGCAGTATTTT
.	TRBJ2-1	.	TRBV7-9	CASTHLAWGVMGYEQFF	TGTGCCAGCACCCACCTGGCGTGGGGCGTTATGGGCTATGAGCAGTTCTTC
few	TRBJ2-7	TRBD1	TRBV20-1	CSATDRGLYEQYF	TGCAGTGCCACAGACAGGGGGCTCTACGAGCAGTACTTC
.	TRBJ1-2	TRBD1	TRBV20-1	CSARGQGARGYTF	TGCAGTGCTAGGGGACAGGGGGCACGGGGCTACACCTTC
.	TRBJ2-3	.	TRBV4-2	CASSQESGDTQYF	TGTGCCAGCAGCCAAGAGAGCGGAGACACGCAGTATTTT
few	TRBJ2-3	.	TRBV12-3/TRBV12-4	CASTGINTDTQYF	TGTGCCAGCACAGGGATTAACACAGATACGCAGTATTTT
few	TRBJ2-1	.	TRBV4-2	CASSQDLILSSYNEQFF	TGTGCCAGCAGCCAAGATCTAATCCTTAGCTCCTACAATGAGCAGTTCTTC
.	TRBJ2-1	TRBD1	TRBV24-1	CATSDGTGGSYDEQFF	TGTGCCACCAGTGACGGGACAGGGGGATCCTACGATGAGCAGTTCTTC
few	TRBJ2-7	TRBD2	TRBV9	CASSAGTNYEQYF	TGTGCCAGCAGCGCCGGGACTAACTACGAGCAGTACTTC
.	TRBJ2-7	.	TRBV6-6	CASSYSMAGRYF	TGTGCCAGCAGTTACTCGATGGCAGGGAGGTACTTC
.	TRBJ2-1	.	TRBV20-1	CSASHTDGGEQFF	TGCAGTGCTAGCCACACTGATGGAGGCGAGCAGTTCTTC
few	TRBJ2-1	TRBD1	TRBV18	CASSPSDRADNEQFF	TGTGCCAGCTCACCTTCGGACAGGGCCGACAATGAGCAGTTCTTC
.	TRBJ2-3	TRBD1	TRBV4-1	CASSQGTFTGGLVTDTQYF	TGCGCCAGCAGCCAAGGTACTTTCACAGGGGGTCTTGTCACAGATACGCAGTATTTT
few	TRBJ1-2	TRBD1	TRBV6-6	CASSSPTGDGYTF	TGTGCCAGCAGTTCCCCGACAGGGGATGGCTACACCTTC
.	TRBJ2-1	TRBD2	TRBV7-9	CASSATSGSLYNEQFF	TGTGCCAGCAGCGCGACTAGCGGGAGCTTATACAATGAGCAGTTCTTC
few	TRBJ2-1	.	TRBV24-1	CATSDQGTLRWDEQFF	TGTGCCACCAGTGATCAGGGGACCCTAAGGTGGGATGAGCAGTTCTTC
.	TRBJ1-5	.	TRBV27	CASSLSFLSPQHF	TGTGCCAGCAGTTTAAGCTTCTTGTCTCCCCAGCATTTT
few	TRBJ1-1	TRBD1	TRBV10-2	CASSGAGGGTEAFF	TGCGCCAGCAGTGGGGCAGGGGGAGGCACTGAAGCTTTCTTT
.	TRBJ2-7	.	TRBV6-5	CASTSSGLREQYF	TGTGCCAGCACCTCATCAGGGTTGAGGGAGCAGTACTTC
.	TRBJ2-5	TRBD2	TRBV20-1	CSARGGLAAIQETQYF	TGCAGTGCTAGAGGGGGACTAGCGGCAATACAAGAGACCCAGTACTTC
few	TRBJ2-1	.	TRBV6-5	CASSYSGEGNNEQFF	TGTGCCAGCAGTTACTCGGGAGAGGGGAACAATGAGCAGTTCTTC
few	TRBJ2-5	.	TRBV21-1	CASSSGGLAGPETQYF	TGTGCCAGCAGCTCCGGGGGACTAGCGGGCCCAGAGACCCAGTACTTC
.	TRBJ1-4	TRBD1	TRBV4-2	CASSLMTGNNEKLFF	TGTGCCAGCAGTCTGATGACAGGGAATAATGAAAAACTGTTTTTT
many	TRBJ2-4	.	TRBV29-1	CSVATGLAKNIQYF	TGCAGCGTGGCCACAGGGTTGGCCAAAAACATTCAGTACTTC
.	TRBJ1-1	.	TRBV20-1	CSARDPRLPHMNTEAFF	TGCAGTGCTAGAGATCCTCGTCTACCCCACATGAACACTGAAGCTTTCTTT
few	TRBJ1-6	TRBD1	TRBV18	CASSPSRQGYNSPLHF	TGTGCCAGCTCACCATCCCGACAGGGATATAATTCACCCCTCCACTTT
once	TRBJ2-3	.	TRBV5-1	CASSRGDSTDTQYF	TGCGCCAGCAGTCGCGGGGATAGCACAGATACGCAGTATTTT
.	TRBJ2-7	TRBD2	TRBV20-1	CSARVTSGYYEQYF	TGCAGTGCTAGAGTGACTAGCGGGTACTACGAGCAGTACTTC
few	TRBJ2-7	TRBD1	TRBV4-3	CASSQDLPRTGGVEQYF	TGCGCCAGCAGCCAAGATCTCCCTCGAACAGGGGGCGTCGAGCAGTACTTC
once	TRBJ2-1	TRBD2	TRBV5-1	CASSWTSDYNEQFF	TGCGCCAGCTCCTGGACTAGCGACTACAATGAGCAGTTCTTC
few	TRBJ1-2	TRBD1	TRBV20-1	CSAGDRGYGYTF	TGCAGTGCTGGGGACAGGGGCTATGGCTACACCTTC
.	TRBJ1-2	.	TRBV12-5	CATSKGIYGYTF	TGTGCTACCTCGAAAGGGATCTATGGCTACACCTTC
.	TRBJ2-7	.	TRBV28	CASSSASGHNLDEQYF	TGTGCCAGCAGTTCTGCCTCGGGACACAATTTAGACGAGCAGTACTTC
few	TRBJ1-3	TRBD1	TRBV5-1	CASSRSGTEGNTIYF	TGCGCCAGCAGCCGGAGCGGGACAGAGGGAAACACCATATATTTT
once	TRBJ2-7	.	TRBV6-6	CASSYSEVYEQYF	TGTGCCAGCAGTTACTCAGAGGTTTACGAGCAGTACTTC
few	TRBJ2-1	TRBD1	TRBV18	CASSPAGQGVAEQFF	TGTGCCAGCTCACCCGCCGGGCAGGGGGTTGCTGAGCAGTTCTTC
.	TRBJ2-3	TRBD2	TRBV7-2	CASSLMGSGSGADTQYF	TGTGCCAGCAGCTTAATGGGTAGCGGGAGCGGCGCAGATACGCAGTATTTT
.	TRBJ2-4	.	TRBV7-2	CASSTKNIQYF	TGTGCCAGCAGCACCAAAAACATTCAGTACTTC
.	TRBJ2-3	.	TRBV3-1	CASRNGRSSTDTQYF	TGTGCCAGCCGGAACGGGCGTTCTAGCACAGATACGCAGTATTTT
.	TRBJ2-1	.	TRBV5-1	CASSPGGGIWDEQFF	TGCGCCAGCAGCCCTGGGGGGGGCATCTGGGATGAGCAGTTCTTC
.	TRBJ2-1	.	TRBV7-9	CASSLPLMTQGHEQFF	TGTGCCAGCAGCCTACCACTAATGACCCAGGGGCATGAGCAGTTCTTC
many	TRBJ2-3	TRBD2	TRBV6-2/TRBV6-3	CASSGGAPDTQYF	TGTGCCAGCAGCGGGGGGGCCCCAGATACGCAGTATTTT